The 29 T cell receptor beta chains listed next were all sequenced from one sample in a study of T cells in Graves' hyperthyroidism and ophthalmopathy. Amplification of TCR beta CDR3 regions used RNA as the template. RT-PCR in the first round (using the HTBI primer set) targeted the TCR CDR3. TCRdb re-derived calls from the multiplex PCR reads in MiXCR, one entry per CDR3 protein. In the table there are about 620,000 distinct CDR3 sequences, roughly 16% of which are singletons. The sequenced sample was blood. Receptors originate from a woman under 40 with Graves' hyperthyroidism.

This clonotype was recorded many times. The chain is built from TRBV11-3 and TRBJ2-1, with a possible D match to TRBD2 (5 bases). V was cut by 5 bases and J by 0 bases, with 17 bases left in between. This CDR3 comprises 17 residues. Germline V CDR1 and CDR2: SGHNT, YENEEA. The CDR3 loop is CASSPSRGSSSYNEQFF. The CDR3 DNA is TGTGCCAGCAGCCCTAGCAGAGGGAGCAGCTCCTACAATGAGCAGTTCTTC.

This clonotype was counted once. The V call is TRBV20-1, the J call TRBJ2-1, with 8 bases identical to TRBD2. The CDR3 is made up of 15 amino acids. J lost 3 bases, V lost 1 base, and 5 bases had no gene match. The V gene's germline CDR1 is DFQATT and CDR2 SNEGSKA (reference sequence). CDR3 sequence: CSARGAGENYNEQFF. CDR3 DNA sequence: TGCAGTGCTAGAGGAGCGGGAGAGAACTACAATGAGCAGTTCTTC.

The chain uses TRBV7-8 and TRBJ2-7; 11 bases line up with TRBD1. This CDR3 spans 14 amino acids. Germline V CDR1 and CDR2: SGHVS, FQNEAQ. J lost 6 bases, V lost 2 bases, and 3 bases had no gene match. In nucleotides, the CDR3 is TGTGCCAGCAGCTTACCGGGACAGGGGGGCGAGCAGTACTTC. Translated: CASSLPGQGGEQYF.

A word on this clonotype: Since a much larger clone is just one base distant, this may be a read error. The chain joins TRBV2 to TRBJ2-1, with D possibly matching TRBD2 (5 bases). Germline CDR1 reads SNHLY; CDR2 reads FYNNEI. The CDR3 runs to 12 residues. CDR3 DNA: TGTGCCAGCAGGAGGGCCGGGAATGAGCGGTTCTTC. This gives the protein CASRRAGNERFF.

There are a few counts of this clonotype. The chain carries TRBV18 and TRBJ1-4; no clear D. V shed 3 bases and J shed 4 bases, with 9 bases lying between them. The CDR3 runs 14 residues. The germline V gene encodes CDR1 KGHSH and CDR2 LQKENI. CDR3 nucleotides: TGTGCCAGCTCACCTGACACCATTAATGAAAAACTGTTTTTT. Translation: CASSPDTINEKLFF.

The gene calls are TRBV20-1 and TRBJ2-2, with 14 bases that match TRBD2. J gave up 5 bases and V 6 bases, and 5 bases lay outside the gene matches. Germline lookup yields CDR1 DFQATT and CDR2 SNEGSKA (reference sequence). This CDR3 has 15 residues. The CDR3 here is CSARTSGRWTGELFF. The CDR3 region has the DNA TGCAGTGCAAGGACTAGCGGGAGGTGGACCGGGGAGCTGTTTTTT.

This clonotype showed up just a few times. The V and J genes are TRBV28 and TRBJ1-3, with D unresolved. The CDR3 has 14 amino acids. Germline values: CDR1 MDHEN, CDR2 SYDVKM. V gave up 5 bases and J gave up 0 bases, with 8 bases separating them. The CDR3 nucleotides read TGTGCCAGCAGTACGCCCTACTCTGGAAACACCATATATTTT. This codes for CASSTPYSGNTIYF.

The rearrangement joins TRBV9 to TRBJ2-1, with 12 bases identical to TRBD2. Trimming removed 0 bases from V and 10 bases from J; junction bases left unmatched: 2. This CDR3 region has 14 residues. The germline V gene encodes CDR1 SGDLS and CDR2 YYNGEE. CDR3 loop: CASSVASGREEQFF. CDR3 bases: TGTGCCAGCAGCGTAGCTAGCGGGAGGGAAGAGCAGTTCTTC. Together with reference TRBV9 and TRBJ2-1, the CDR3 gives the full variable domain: DSGVTQTPKHLITATGQRVTLRCSPRSGDLSVYWYQQSLDQGLQFLIQYYNGEERAKGNILERFSAQQFPDLHSELNLSSLELGDSALYFCASSVASGREEQFFGPGTRLTVL.

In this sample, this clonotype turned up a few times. CDR3 sequence reads: CASSFRHQLGYTF. In DNA, the CDR3 is TGTGCCAGCAGTTTTAGGCACCAATTGGGCTACACCTTC. The rearrangement uses TRBV12-3 or TRBV12-4 and TRBJ1-2; no reliable D call. The CDR3 covers 13 residues. Trimming stripped 3 bases from V and 8 bases from J, with 13 bases between.

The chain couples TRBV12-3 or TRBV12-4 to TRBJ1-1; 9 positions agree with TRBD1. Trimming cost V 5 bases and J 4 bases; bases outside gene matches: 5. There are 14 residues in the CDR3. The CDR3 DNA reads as TGTGCCAGCAGTGTACAGGGGGCGGGCACTGAAGCTTTCTTT. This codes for CASSVQGAGTEAFF.

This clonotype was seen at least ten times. This CDR3 reads CASSLAGARDQPQHF. The CDR3 nucleotides read TGTGCCAGCAGTTTGGCAGGGGCAAGGGATCAGCCCCAGCATTTT. This sequence joins TRBV12-3 or TRBV12-4 and TRBJ1-5, with D possibly matching TRBD1 (6 bases). The germline V and J ends were trimmed by 3 bases and 5 bases, with 14 bases remaining between them. There are 15 residues in the CDR3.

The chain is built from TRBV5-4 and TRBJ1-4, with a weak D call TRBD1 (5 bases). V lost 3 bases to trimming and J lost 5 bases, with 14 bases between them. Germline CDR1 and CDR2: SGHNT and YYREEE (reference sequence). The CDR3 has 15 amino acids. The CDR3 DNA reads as TGTGCCAGCAGCTCATATACAGGAGCCAATGAAAAACTGTTTTTT. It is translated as CASSSYTGANEKLFF.

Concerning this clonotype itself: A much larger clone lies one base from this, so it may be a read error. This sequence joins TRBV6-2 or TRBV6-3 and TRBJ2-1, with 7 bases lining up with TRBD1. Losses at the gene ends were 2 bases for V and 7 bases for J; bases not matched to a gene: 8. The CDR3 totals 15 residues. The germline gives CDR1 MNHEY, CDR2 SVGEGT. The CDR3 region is CASSYRGGFGNEQFF. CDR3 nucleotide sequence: TGTGCCAGCAGTTACAGAGGGGGCTTCGGTAATGAGCAGTTCTTC.

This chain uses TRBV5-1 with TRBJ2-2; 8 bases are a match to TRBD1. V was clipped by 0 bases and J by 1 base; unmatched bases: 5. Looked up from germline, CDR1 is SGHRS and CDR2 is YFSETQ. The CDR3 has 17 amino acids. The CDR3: CASSLDADRVNTGELFF. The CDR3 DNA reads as TGCGCCAGCAGCTTGGATGCGGACAGGGTGAACACCGGGGAGCTGTTTTTT.

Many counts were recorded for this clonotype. The CDR3 region has the DNA TGTGCCAGCAGCCCCGAAGCGGGAGGGCCTGAAACCCAGTACTTC. The encoded protein is CASSPEAGGPETQYF. The V gene is TRBV28, the J gene TRBJ2-5, with 10 bases identical to TRBD2. Trimming at V came to 6 bases and at J to 8 bases, leaving 12 bases not matched to a gene. Germline loops: CDR1 MDHEN, CDR2 SYDVKM. CDR3 length: 15 amino acids.

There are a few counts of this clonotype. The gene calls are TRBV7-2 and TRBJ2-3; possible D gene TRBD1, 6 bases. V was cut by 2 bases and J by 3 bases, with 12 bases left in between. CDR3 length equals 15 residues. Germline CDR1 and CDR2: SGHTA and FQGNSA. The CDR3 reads CASSLYIQGTDTQYF. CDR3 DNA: TGTGCCAGCAGCTTATATATCCAGGGGACAGATACGCAGTATTTT.

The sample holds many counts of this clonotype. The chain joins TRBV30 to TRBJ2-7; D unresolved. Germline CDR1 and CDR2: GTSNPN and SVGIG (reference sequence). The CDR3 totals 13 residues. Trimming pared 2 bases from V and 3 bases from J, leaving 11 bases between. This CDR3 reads CAWSPDSNYEQYF. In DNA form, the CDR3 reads TGTGCCTGGAGTCCAGACTCAAACTACGAGCAGTACTTC.

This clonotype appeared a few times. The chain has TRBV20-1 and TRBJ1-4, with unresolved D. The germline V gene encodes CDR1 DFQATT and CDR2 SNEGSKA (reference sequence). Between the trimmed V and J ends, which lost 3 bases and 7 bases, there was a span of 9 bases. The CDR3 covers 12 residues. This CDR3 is CSARDRGEKLFF. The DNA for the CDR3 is TGCAGTGCTAGGGATAGAGGTGAAAAACTGTTTTTT.

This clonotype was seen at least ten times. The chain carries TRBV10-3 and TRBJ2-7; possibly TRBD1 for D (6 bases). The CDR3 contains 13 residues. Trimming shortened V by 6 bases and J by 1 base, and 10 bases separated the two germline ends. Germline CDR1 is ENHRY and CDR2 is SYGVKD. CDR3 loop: CAIRDGTSYEQYF. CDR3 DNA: TGTGCCATCAGGGATGGGACATCCTACGAGCAGTACTTC.

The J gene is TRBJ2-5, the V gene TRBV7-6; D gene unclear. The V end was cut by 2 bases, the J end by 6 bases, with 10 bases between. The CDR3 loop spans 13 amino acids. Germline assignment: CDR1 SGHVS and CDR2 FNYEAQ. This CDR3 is CASSLNPGKTQYF. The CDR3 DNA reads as TGTGCCAGCAGCTTAAATCCTGGGAAGACCCAGTACTTC.

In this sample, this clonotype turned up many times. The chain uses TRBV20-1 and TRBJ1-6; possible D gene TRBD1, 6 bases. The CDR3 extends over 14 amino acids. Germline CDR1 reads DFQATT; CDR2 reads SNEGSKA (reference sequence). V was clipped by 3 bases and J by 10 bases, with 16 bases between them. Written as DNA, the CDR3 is TGCAGTGCTAGGCACAGGGATACCGGGTCACCCCTCCACTTT. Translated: CSARHRDTGSPLHF.

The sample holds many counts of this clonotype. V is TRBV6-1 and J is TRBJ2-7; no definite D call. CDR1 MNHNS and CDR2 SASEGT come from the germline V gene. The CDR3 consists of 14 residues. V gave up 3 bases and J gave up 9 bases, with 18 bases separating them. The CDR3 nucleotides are TGTGCCAGCAGTGAGGACCACACGGTATCCACGCAGTACTTC. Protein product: CASSEDHTVSTQYF.

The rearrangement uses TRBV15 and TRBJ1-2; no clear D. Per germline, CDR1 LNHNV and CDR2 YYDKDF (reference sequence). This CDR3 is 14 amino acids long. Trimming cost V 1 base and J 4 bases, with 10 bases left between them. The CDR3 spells CATSRVRQSYGYTF. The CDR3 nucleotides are TGTGCCACCAGCAGAGTTAGGCAGTCCTATGGCTACACCTTC.

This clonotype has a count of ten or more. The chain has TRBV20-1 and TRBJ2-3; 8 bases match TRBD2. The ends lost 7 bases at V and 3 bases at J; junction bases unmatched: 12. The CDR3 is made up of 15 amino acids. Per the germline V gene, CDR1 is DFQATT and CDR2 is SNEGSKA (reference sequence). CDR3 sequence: CSVHPGGGRTDTQYF. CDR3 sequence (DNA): TGCAGTGTTCACCCTGGGGGCGGGAGGACAGATACGCAGTATTTT.

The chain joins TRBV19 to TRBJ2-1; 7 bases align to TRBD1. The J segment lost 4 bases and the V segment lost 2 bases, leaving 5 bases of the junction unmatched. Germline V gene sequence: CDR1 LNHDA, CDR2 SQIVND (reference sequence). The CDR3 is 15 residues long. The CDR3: CASSIFKDRYNEQFF. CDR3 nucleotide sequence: TGTGCCAGTAGTATATTTAAGGACAGGTACAATGAGCAGTTCTTC. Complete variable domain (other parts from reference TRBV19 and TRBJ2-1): DGGITQSPKYLFRKEGQNVTLSCEQNLNHDAMYWYRQDPGQGLRLIYYSQIVNDFQKGDIAEGYSVSREKKESFPLTVTSAQKNPTAFYLCASSIFKDRYNEQFFGPGTRLTVL.

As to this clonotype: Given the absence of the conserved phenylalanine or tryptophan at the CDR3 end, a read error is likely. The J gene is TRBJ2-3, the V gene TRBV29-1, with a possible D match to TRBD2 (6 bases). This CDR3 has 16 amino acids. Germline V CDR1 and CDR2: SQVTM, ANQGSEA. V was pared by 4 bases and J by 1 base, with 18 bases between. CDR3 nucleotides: TGCAGCGTTGCGGCGGGGCCTTACTCTGGCACAGATACGCAGTATCTT. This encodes CSVAAGPYSGTDTQYL.

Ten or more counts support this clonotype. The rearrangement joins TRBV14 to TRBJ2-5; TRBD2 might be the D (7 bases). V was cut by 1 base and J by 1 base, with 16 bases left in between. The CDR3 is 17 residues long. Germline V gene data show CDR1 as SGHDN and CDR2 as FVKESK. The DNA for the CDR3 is TGTGCCAGCAGCCAAGGAAACAGGGAGGGCGGCCAAGAGACCCAGTACTTC. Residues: CASSQGNREGGQETQYF.

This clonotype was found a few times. CDR3 sequence: CASSQEKVGGYTF. CDR3 bases: TGTGCCAGCAGCCAAGAAAAGGTCGGGGGCTACACCTTC. This sequence joins TRBV3-1 and TRBJ1-2; D unclear. Germline CDR1 LGHDT, CDR2 YNNKEL (reference sequence). The CDR3 consists of 13 residues. The V gene lost 0 bases and the J gene lost 8 bases, with 10 bases spanning the gap.

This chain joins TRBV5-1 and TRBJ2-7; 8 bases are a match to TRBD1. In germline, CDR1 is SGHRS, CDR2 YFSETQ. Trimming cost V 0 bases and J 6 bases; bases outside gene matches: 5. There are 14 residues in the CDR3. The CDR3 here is CASSLADRGGEQYF. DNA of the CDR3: TGCGCCAGCAGCTTGGCCGACAGGGGTGGCGAGCAGTACTTC.